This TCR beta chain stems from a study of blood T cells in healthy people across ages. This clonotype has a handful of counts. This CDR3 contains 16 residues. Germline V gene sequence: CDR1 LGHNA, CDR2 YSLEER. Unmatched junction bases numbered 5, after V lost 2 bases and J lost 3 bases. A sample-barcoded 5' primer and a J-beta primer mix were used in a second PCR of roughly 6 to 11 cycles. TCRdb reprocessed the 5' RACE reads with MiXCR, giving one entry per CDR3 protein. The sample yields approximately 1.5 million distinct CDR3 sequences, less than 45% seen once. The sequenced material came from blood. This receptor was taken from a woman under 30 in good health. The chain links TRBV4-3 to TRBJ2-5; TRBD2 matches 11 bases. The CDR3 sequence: CASSQQLSGGEETQYF. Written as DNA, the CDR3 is TGCGCCAGCAGCCAACAACTTAGCGGGGGGGAAGAGACCCAGTACTTC.